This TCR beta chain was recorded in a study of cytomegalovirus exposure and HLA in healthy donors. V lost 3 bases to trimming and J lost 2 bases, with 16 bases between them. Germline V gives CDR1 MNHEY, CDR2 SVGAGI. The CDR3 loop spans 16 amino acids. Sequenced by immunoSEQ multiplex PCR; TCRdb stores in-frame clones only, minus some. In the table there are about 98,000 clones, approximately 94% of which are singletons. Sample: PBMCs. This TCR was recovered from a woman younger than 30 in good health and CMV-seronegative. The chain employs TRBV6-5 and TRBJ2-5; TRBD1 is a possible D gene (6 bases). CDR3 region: CASSYLGTPKQETQYF. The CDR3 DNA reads TGTGCCAGCAGTTATCTCGGGACACCGAAACAAGAGACCCAGTACTTC.